This T cell receptor beta chain is from a study of blood T cell repertoires in COVID-19 (TCRdb year 2020). Broadly, across the study: Samples from collaborators originated in the United States, Italy and Spain and spanned both the acute and convalescent phases of COVID-19. The prospective study material was composed of cDNA or gDNA derived from T cells, B-cell-depleted T cells, or PBMCs. Deeply sampled blood TCRbeta repertoires from subjects exposed to, actively infected with, or recovered from COVID-19 were included in the dataset. The repertoires were made available in a free public database intended to serve as a resource for research on the immune response to SARS-CoV-2. The samples were drawn from two sources: the first 160 participants of the ongoing ImmuneRACE study, and 1,254 subjects contributed by 6 global collaborators. Nearly every sample came with metadata listing a de-identified subject ID, COVID-19 status, age in years and sex. Where available, HLA class I and class II types were obtained from metadata supplied by the sample provider rather than from assay-based typing.

Study-level results and caveats: The quantity of clinical and demographic metadata differed by source and by participant and was supplied without curation.

Each collaborating institution followed its own protocols to collect whole blood in K2EDTA tubes. For TCRbeta analysis, collaborators shipped samples as frozen whole blood, isolated PBMCs, or DNA extracted from either of those sample types. TCRbeta CDR3 regions were amplified from genomic DNA using the immunoSEQ Assay, a bias-controlled multiplex PCR. The authors processed their data as follows. Nucleated cell counts per sample were estimated from amplification of reference gene primers within the assay. To quantify the absolute abundance of each unique TCRbeta CDR3 rearrangement, sequence reads were collapsed and filtered. For each sample, productive Simpson clonality was calculated as the square root of Simpson's diversity index across productive rearrangements. TCRdb obtained this table from immuneACCESS and retained in-frame rearrangements with V and J assigned. These tables miss some clones; where compared with another copy, unresolved V genes account for less than half of the shortfall, and the remainder is unexplained. V, J and clone size were drawn from that table, and D and trimming were deduced from the DNA. Counted in this sample were 100,000 to 150,000 clones; roughly 83% of them appeared once. Around 15% of the sample goes to the ten largest clones.

Regarding this clone: Its binding antigen is unknown. Per-base quality was not reported, and no clone a single base away is much larger than it.

Trimming takes 5 bases from V and 3 bases from J, and the germline ends sit 10 bases apart. The germline V gene (reference sequence) specifies MNHEY as CDR1 and SMNVEV as CDR2. Reading from cysteine to phenylalanine, the CDR3 counts 13 amino acids. Kept here is only the CDR3 DNA, which spans 39 bases and is read in frame from base 1. This TCR derives from a woman between 45 and 60 years old with acute or convalescent COVID-19. Sequenced: peripheral blood. Rearrangement joined TRBV27 to TRBJ1-2; no D segment can be confidently identified. The nucleotides read TGTGCCAGCAGTCCTGACGGAGACTATGGCTACACCTTC. This codes for CASSPDGDYGYTF.